This passage covers 23 T cell receptor beta chains from one sample sequenced in a study of T cell responses to AZD1222 COVID-19 vaccine. The data were produced by immunoSEQ multiplex PCR, yet TCRdb's version contains in-frame clones alone and is incomplete. Altogether 100,000 to 150,000 clones are present, about 89% being singletons, with the ten largest covering 1.5% to 1.7%. The sequenced sample was peripheral blood, obtained on day 0 of AZD1222 vaccination. The source is an adult in good health.

The chain carries TRBV9 and TRBJ2-7, with a tentative D call TRBD1 (6 bases). The CDR3 has 12 amino acids. CDR1 is SGDLS and CDR2 is YYNGEE in the germline V gene. V dropped 4 bases and J dropped 7 bases, with 12 bases sitting between them. The CDR3 region has the DNA TGTGCCAGCAGCCCTCGGGACACTGAGCAGTACTTC. Translating gives CASSPRDTEQYF. Combining the CDR3 with reference TRBV9 and TRBJ2-7 gives the whole variable domain DSGVTQTPKHLITATGQRVTLRCSPRSGDLSVYWYQQSLDQGLQFLIQYYNGEERAKGNILERFSAQQFPDLHSELNLSSLELGDSALYFCASSPRDTEQYFGPGTRLTVT.

The chain employs TRBV9 and TRBJ2-1; tentatively, D is TRBD1 or TRBD2 (6 bases each). The CDR3 sequence is 16 residues long. V lost 0 bases, J lost 7 bases, and 17 bases lay in between. Germline V gives CDR1 SGDLS, CDR2 YYNGEE. The CDR3 spells CASSVAGVGGINEQFF. The CDR3, as DNA: TGTGCCAGCAGCGTAGCGGGGGTAGGGGGGATTAATGAGCAGTTCTTC.

The chain uses TRBV3-1 (or the pseudogene TRBV3-2) and TRBJ2-5; perhaps TRBD2 as D (5 bases). Germline CDR1 and CDR2: LGHDT and YNNKEL (reference sequence). V dropped 9 bases and J dropped 2 bases, with 13 bases sitting between them. The CDR3 covers 13 residues. In DNA form, the CDR3 reads TGTGCCAGTCAGACGGACTTACAAGAGACCCAGTACTTC. This encodes CASQTDLQETQYF.

V and J are TRBV9 and TRBJ2-2; maybe TRBD2 (6 bases). This CDR3 spans 18 amino acids. Germline V gene lookup returns CDR1 SGDLS and CDR2 YYNGEE. V lost 0 bases and J 1 base, leaving 16 bases between the germline ends. The CDR3 loop is CASSVALNGRLNTGELFF. CDR3 bases: TGTGCCAGCAGCGTAGCCCTCAACGGGAGATTGAACACCGGGGAGCTGTTTTTT.

The CDR3, as DNA: TGCGCCAGCAGCCTAAATCAGGGGGAGGGTGGCTACACCTTC. Translated, it gives CASSLNQGEGGYTF. V is TRBV4-3 and J is TRBJ1-2; TRBD1 agrees at 7 bases. This CDR3 comprises 14 residues. The J segment lost 7 bases and the V segment lost 4 bases, leaving 9 bases of the junction unmatched. Germline CDR1 reads LGHNA; CDR2 reads YSLEER.

V usage is TRBV7-9 and J usage is TRBJ2-7; no clear D gene. V gave up 4 bases and J gave up 0 bases, with 10 bases separating them. Germline-derived CDR1 and CDR2 are SEHNR and FQNEAQ (reference sequence). The CDR3 is 14 residues long. CDR3: CASSSETVSYEQYF. CDR3 nucleotide sequence: TGTGCCAGCAGCTCAGAGACGGTCTCCTACGAGCAGTACTTC.

This clone came up once. The rearrangement uses TRBV21-1 and TRBJ1-5. TRBV21-1 is an annotated pseudogene. This CDR3 comprises 16 residues. In nucleotides, the CDR3 is TGTGCCAGCAGCCCCTCGTCAGGACGGAGCAATCAGCCCCAGCATTTT. Translation: CASSPSSGRSNQPQHF.

This sequence joins TRBV6-2 or TRBV6-3 and TRBJ2-3; D perhaps matches TRBD1 (5 bases). The CDR3 loop spans 15 amino acids. Per the germline V gene, CDR1 is MNHEY and CDR2 is SVGEGT. V shed 0 bases and J shed 6 bases, with 13 bases lying between them. CDR3 protein: CASSYSGQGRDTQYF. The CDR3 DNA follows: TGTGCCAGCAGTTACTCGGGGCAGGGAAGGGATACGCAGTATTTT.

The J gene is TRBJ1-5, the V gene TRBV5-3, with D possibly TRBD1 on 6 matching bases. TRBV5-3 carries the ORF label, with uncertain function. V lost 5 bases and J lost 1, with 13 bases in between. The CDR3 has 15 residues. The CDR3 nucleotides are TGTGCCAGAAGACGACTTGACAGGAGCAATCAGCCCCAGCATTTT. As protein: CARRRLDRSNQPQHF.

This sequence joins TRBV5-6 and TRBJ1-2; D unclear. Germline V gives CDR1 SGHDT, CDR2 YYEEEE. The V end lost 4 bases, the J end lost 0 bases, and 13 bases lay between the germline ends. The CDR3 runs to 15 residues. This chain's CDR3 is CASSPGRRTNYGYTF. CDR3 sequence (DNA): TGTGCCAGCAGCCCCGGGAGGAGGACTAACTATGGCTACACCTTC.

V is TRBV25-1 and J is TRBJ2-7, with D possibly being TRBD1 (6 bases). V shed 4 bases and J shed 9 bases, with 16 bases lying between them. The CDR3 extends over 13 amino acids. Germline V gives CDR1 MGHDK, CDR2 SYGVNS. CDR3 bases: TGTGCCAGCAGTGGAGGGGGAGTGCTTGGGCAGTACTTC. Protein: CASSGGGVLGQYF.

The chain links TRBV10-1 to TRBJ2-7, with 10 nucleotides matching TRBD2. This CDR3 has 17 residues. The V gene end was trimmed by 1 base and the J gene end by 3 bases; junction bases not matched to a gene: 9. Germline CDR1 WNHNN, CDR2 SYGVQD (reference sequence). DNA of the CDR3: TGCGCCAGCAGTGAGTATGGTGGGGGGACTAGCGACTACGAGCAGTACTTC. Amino acid sequence: CASSEYGGGTSDYEQYF.

The chain joins TRBV13 to TRBJ2-1; the match to TRBD2 covers 11 bases. CDR1 is PRHDT, CDR2 FYEKMQ, per germline (reference sequence). V lost 8 bases to trimming and J lost 5 bases; unmatched junction nucleotides: 8. This CDR3 contains 15 residues. The CDR3 nucleotides are TGTGCCAGCGGTACTAGCGGGGGTCCGGACAATGAGCAGTTCTTC. Protein: CASGTSGGPDNEQFF.

The chain has TRBV28 and TRBJ2-7, with D perhaps TRBD2 (5 bases). This CDR3 contains 14 residues. Trimming took off 6 bases at V and 1 base at J, with 13 bases between the two ends. Germline lookup yields CDR1 MDHEN and CDR2 SYDVKM. In nucleotides, the CDR3 is TGTGCCAGCAGCCCCTTCGGGGTATCCTACGAGCAGTACTTC. The encoded protein is CASSPFGVSYEQYF.

The chain couples TRBV18 to TRBJ2-5; D may be TRBD2 (5 bases). Trimming took off 3 bases at V and 3 bases at J, with 8 bases between the two ends. Germline CDR1 reads KGHSH; CDR2 reads LQKENI. This CDR3 has 13 amino acids. The CDR3 nucleotides read TGTGCCAGCTCACCTCGACTAAAAGAGACCCAGTACTTC. Translated, it gives CASSPRLKETQYF.

The chain is built from TRBV29-1 and TRBJ2-2, with D possibly TRBD1 on 6 matching bases. Trimming stripped 5 bases from V and 2 bases from J, with 9 bases between. The CDR3 is 13 amino acids. Germline V gene data show CDR1 as SQVTM and CDR2 as ANQGSEA. CDR3 coding DNA: TGCAGCGTTCAAGGGGGAAACACCGGGGAGCTGTTTTTT. Its protein is CSVQGGNTGELFF.

This clone has just a few counts. The genes are TRBV18 and TRBJ1-1; D remains unclear. From germline, CDR1 is KGHSH and CDR2 LQKENI. This CDR3 contains 13 residues. Trimming cost V 2 bases and J 6 bases, with 10 bases left between them. The CDR3 reads CASSPMGMAEAFF. In nucleotides, the CDR3 is TGTGCCAGCTCACCAATGGGGATGGCTGAAGCTTTCTTT.

The rearrangement links TRBV7-2 to TRBJ2-3, with D perhaps TRBD2 (6 bases). Germline V gene lookup returns CDR1 SGHTA and CDR2 FQGNSA. The V and J ends lost 5 bases and 5 bases respectively, with 17 bases between them. The CDR3 has 15 residues. CDR3 amino acids: CASSPKLPAGDTQYF. In DNA form, the CDR3 reads TGTGCCAGCAGCCCAAAGCTCCCAGCGGGAGATACGCAGTATTTT.

This chain uses TRBV24-1 with TRBJ2-1; possible D gene TRBD1, 5 bases. The CDR3 is made up of 14 amino acids. CDR1 and CDR2 from the germline V gene are KGHDR and SFDVKD. V was trimmed by 5 bases and J by 5 bases, leaving 12 bases between them. The CDR3 loop is CATSGLTVNNEQFF. Here the CDR3 DNA reads TGTGCCACCAGTGGCCTGACAGTAAACAATGAGCAGTTCTTC.

The chain combines TRBV6-1 with TRBJ2-1, with 14 bases aligning to TRBD2. J lost 8 bases, V lost 3 bases, and 3 bases had no gene match. Germline V gene sequence: CDR1 MNHNS, CDR2 SASEGT. This CDR3 has 15 amino acids. This CDR3 reads CASSDGTSGSDEQFF. CDR3 coding DNA: TGTGCCAGCAGTGACGGGACTAGCGGGAGTGATGAGCAGTTCTTC.

This clone has only one observation. The V and J genes are TRBV27 and TRBJ1-1; 10 positions agree with TRBD1. The J segment lost 3 bases and the V segment lost 3 bases, leaving 19 bases of the junction unmatched. The CDR3 has 20 amino acids. Germline V gene lookup returns CDR1 MNHEY and CDR2 SMNVEV (reference sequence). CDR3 sequence (DNA): TGTGCCAGCAGTTTCGGGTTACGACAGGGGGCGCTGGACAAACACACTGAAGCTTTCTTT. Protein: CASSFGLRQGALDKHTEAFF.

This chain links TRBV5-1 with TRBJ2-7; D not resolved. Trimming cost V 7 bases and J 7 bases, with 18 bases left between them. This CDR3 has 13 amino acids. Germline values: CDR1 SGHRS, CDR2 YFSETQ. CDR3 DNA: TGCGCCAGCGCGCTACGCCCACTCGTTGAGCAGTACTTC. It is translated as CASALRPLVEQYF.

The V gene is TRBV20-1, the J gene TRBJ2-5; D is undetermined. CDR1 is DFQATT, CDR2 SNEGSKA, per germline (reference sequence). The V end was cut by 3 bases, the J end by 1 base, with 12 bases between. This CDR3 spans 14 amino acids. The CDR3 bases are TGCAGTGCTAGTTACTATTTCCCCCAAGAGACCCAGTACTTC. Its translation is CSASYYFPQETQYF.